This is a list of T cell receptor beta chains from one sample in a study of cytomegalovirus exposure and HLA in healthy donors. Clones were sequenced by immunoSEQ multiplex PCR, and TCRdb holds only the in-frame ones, with some missing. The sample's table shows roughly 35,000 clones. The sequencing input was PBMCs. The receptors derive from a woman in her thirties or forties in good health and CMV-seropositive. Both conserved end residues are part of each CDR3. The D gene is left open where the match is weak. Size is omitted from some rows. Given values are once, few, many or a class for expanded clones.

TRBD1 TRBJ1-1 . TRBV27 CASSLDRGDTEDFF TGTGCCAGCAGCCTGGACAGGGGGGACACTGAAGATTTCTTT
. TRBJ2-6 . TRBV6-6 CASTPQGSGANVLTF TGTGCCAGCACCCCCCAGGGGTCTGGGGCCAACGTCCTGACTTTC
. TRBJ1-1 . TRBV6-5 CASSTRGVHTEAFF TGTGCCAGCAGCACCCGGGGGGTCCACACTGAAGCTTTCTTT
TRBD1 TRBJ2-7 . TRBV14 CASSQTGFVYEQYF TGTGCCAGCAGCCAGACAGGGTTTGTGTACGAGCAGTACTTC
TRBD1 TRBJ1-2 . TRBV28 CAGSIRGQGYTF TGTGCCGGCAGTATCAGGGGGCAAGGCTACACCTTC
. TRBJ1-2 medium-sized TRBV7-9 CASSTIPGIYGYTF TGTGCCAGCAGCACTATCCCAGGGATCTATGGCTACACCTTC
. TRBJ2-1 . TRBV5-1 CASSPQLESSYNEQFF TGCGCCAGCAGCCCACAACTAGAGTCCTCCTACAATGAGCAGTTCTTC
TRBD2 TRBJ2-1 . TRBV19 CASSRSSGRYNEQFF TGTGCCAGTAGTAGATCTAGCGGGAGATACAATGAGCAGTTCTTC
TRBD2 TRBJ2-1 . TRBV2 CASRNRLAGDNEQFF TGTGCCAGCAGGAACAGACTAGCGGGAGATAACGAGCAGTTCTTC
TRBD2 TRBJ2-7 . TRBV19 CASSIPSGSSYEQYF TGTGCCAGTAGTATACCTAGCGGGAGCTCCTACGAGCAGTACTTC
TRBD2 TRBJ2-7 . TRBV5-4 CASSLPGLAGGDYEQYF TGTGCCAGCAGCCTCCCGGGACTAGCGGGAGGTGATTACGAGCAGTACTTC
TRBD2 TRBJ2-7 . TRBV18 CASSTSGPGEQYF TGTGCCAGCTCAACTAGCGGGCCGGGGGAGCAGTACTTC
. TRBJ1-2 . TRBV30 CASEGISEGYTF TGTGCGTCGGAGGGGATATCAGAAGGCTACACCTTC
. TRBJ1-4 . TRBV2 CASGVTGGSVGPLDEKLFF TGTGCCAGCGGCGTGACAGGAGGATCCGTCGGTCCCCTGGATGAAAAACTGTTTTTT
. TRBJ2-6 . TRBV27 CASSTLFSSGANVLTF TGTGCCAGCAGTACCCTATTTAGCTCTGGGGCCAACGTCCTGACTTTC
. TRBJ1-1 . TRBV2 CASSDRGEAGAFF TGTGCCAGCAGTGACCGGGGCGAGGCGGGGGCTTTCTTT
. TRBJ2-3 . TRBV4-3 CASSQHVASPTGGTDTQYF TGCGCCAGCAGCCAACACGTGGCCTCCCCGACAGGCGGCACAGATACGCAGTATTTT
TRBD2 TRBJ2-7 . TRBV5-1 CASSLDVSGRSYEQYF TGCGCCAGCAGCTTGGACGTAAGCGGGAGATCCTACGAGCAGTACTTC
TRBD2 TRBJ2-7 . TRBV25-1 CASSDTRSGMGEQYF TGTGCCAGCAGTGATACACGTAGCGGGATGGGCGAGCAGTACTTC
. TRBJ1-1 . TRBV30 CAWSLEANTEAFF TGTGCCTGGAGCCTAGAAGCGAACACTGAAGCTTTCTTT
TRBD1 TRBJ1-3 . TRBV25-1 CASSEFPDRGNTIYF TGTGCCAGCAGTGAATTTCCGGACAGGGGAAACACCATATATTTT
TRBD2 TRBJ2-7 . TRBV4-1 CASSQGWGGRAYEQYF TGCGCCAGCAGCCAAGGGTGGGGCGGGAGGGCCTACGAGCAGTACTTC
. TRBJ2-1 . TRBV6-5 CASQRMADDNEQFF TGTGCCAGTCAAAGGATGGCGGATGACAATGAGCAGTTCTTC
TRBD2 TRBJ2-1 . TRBV2 CASRRGSVGYNEQFF TGTGCCAGCCGCCGCGGGAGCGTCGGCTACAATGAGCAGTTCTTC
TRBD1 TRBJ1-2 . TRBV15 CATSSRQGAQNYGYTF TGTGCCACCAGCTCCCGACAGGGGGCGCAGAACTATGGCTACACCTTC
. TRBJ1-3 . TRBV9 CASSVEGGDTIYF TGTGCCAGCAGCGTGGAGGGAGGGGACACCATATATTTT
TRBD2 TRBJ2-7 . TRBV27 CASGGLAEPPYEQYF TGTGCCAGCGGAGGACTAGCGGAGCCCCCCTACGAGCAGTACTTC
. TRBJ2-2 . TRBV7-9 CASSTSGYREKTGELFF TGTGCCAGCAGTACATCCGGTTACAGGGAAAAGACCGGGGAGCTGTTTTTT
. TRBJ2-7 . TRBV5-1 CASSLTEPYEQYF TGCGCCAGCAGCTTAACTGAACCCTACGAGCAGTACTTC
. TRBJ1-4 . TRBV5-1 CASSTGGATNEKLFF TGCGCCAGCAGCACGGGAGGTGCAACTAATGAAAAACTGTTTTTT
. TRBJ1-5 . TRBV7-6 CASSLRSDYSNQPQHF TGTGCCAGCAGCTTGAGGTCGGATTATAGCAATCAGCCCCAGCATTTT
TRBD1 TRBJ2-3 . TRBV5-4 CASSSRQGLTDTQYF TGTGCCAGCAGCTCGCGACAGGGGCTCACAGATACGCAGTATTTT
TRBD2 TRBJ2-5 . TRBV29-1 CSAAPSGQETQYF TGCAGCGCCGCACCTAGCGGCCAAGAGACCCAGTACTTC
. TRBJ2-7 . TRBV28 CASSLAEGYEQYF TGTGCCAGCAGTTTAGCAGAGGGATACGAGCAGTACTTC
TRBD1 TRBJ2-3 . TRBV5-8 CASSTQGARTSTDTQYF TGTGCCAGCAGCACTCAGGGGGCGCGGACTAGCACAGATACGCAGTATTTT
TRBD2 TRBJ2-5 . TRBV18 CASSLYSGTQETQYF TGTGCCAGCTCACTCTATAGCGGGACCCAAGAGACCCAGTACTTC
. TRBJ1-2 . TRBV18 CASSPPGKSYGYTF TGTGCCAGCTCACCGCCGGGGAAGAGCTATGGCTACACCTTC
TRBD2 TRBJ2-2 . TRBV11-2 CASSLEAGGYSGELFF TGTGCCAGCAGCTTAGAAGCGGGAGGGTATAGCGGGGAGCTGTTTTTT
. TRBJ2-3 . TRBV30 CAWLRTGTTDTQYF TGTGCCTGGTTACGGACGGGAACCACAGATACGCAGTATTTT
TRBD1 TRBJ1-1 . TRBV18 CASSPTGTVTKAFF TGTGCCAGCTCACCTACCGGGACAGTGACGAAAGCTTTCTTT
. TRBJ1-4 . TRBV30 CAFPQGATNEKLFF TGTGCCTTCCCTCAAGGGGCAACTAATGAAAAACTGTTTTTT
TRBD2 TRBJ2-3 . TRBV5-1 CASSPGLAGVTDTQYF TGCGCCAGCAGCCCTGGACTAGCGGGGGTCACAGATACGCAGTATTTT